This is a list of T cell receptor beta chains from one sample in a study of beta chain features in type 1 diabetes. Method: immunoSEQ multiplex PCR; TCRdb's copy keeps in-frame clones and lacks some. The repertoire consists of about 180,000 clones, with less than 15% occurring once and the leading ten covering 0.62%. The sample comprised central memory CD4+ T cells from blood. The origin of the receptors is a woman under 30 in good health. Both conserved end residues are part of each CDR3. Fields, in order: D gene, J gene, V gene, clone size, CDR3 DNA, CDR3 protein. D genes are given only for firm matches. The size entry is marked missing in some rows and otherwise reads once, few, many or a size class.

D gene: .
J gene: TRBJ2-5
V gene: TRBV7-2
clone size: .
CDR3 DNA: TGTGCCACTTTACAGGGCTCCCTGACGACCCAGTACTTC
CDR3 protein: CATLQGSLTTQYF

D gene: TRBD1
J gene: TRBJ1-4
V gene: TRBV7-3
clone size: few
CDR3 DNA: TGTGCCAGCAGTTTACAGGGGGCGCGGGAAAAACTGTTTTTT
CDR3 protein: CASSLQGAREKLFF

D gene: TRBD2
J gene: TRBJ2-5
V gene: TRBV5-6
clone size: many
CDR3 DNA: TGTGCCAGCAGCTCCCCTCCAGCGGGGGGGGAGACCCAGTACTTC
CDR3 protein: CASSSPPAGGETQYF

D gene: TRBD2
J gene: TRBJ2-7
V gene: TRBV28
clone size: few
CDR3 DNA: TGTGCCAGCAGTCCCGGGACTAGCGGAACCTACGAGCAGTACTTC
CDR3 protein: CASSPGTSGTYEQYF

D gene: TRBD1
J gene: TRBJ1-2
V gene: TRBV29-1
clone size: .
CDR3 DNA: TGCAGCGTTGAGCGGACAGGGGGCGGCTATGGCTACACCTTC
CDR3 protein: CSVERTGGGYGYTF

D gene: TRBD2
J gene: TRBJ2-4
V gene: TRBV7-2
clone size: few
CDR3 DNA: TGTGCCAGCAGCTTATTGCTAGCGGGCAAAAACATTCAGTACTTC
CDR3 protein: CASSLLLAGKNIQYF

D gene: TRBD2
J gene: TRBJ2-1
V gene: TRBV5-1
clone size: .
CDR3 DNA: TGCGCCAGCAGCTCGATCGGGACTAGCGGGACAAGCTCCTACAATGAGCAGTTCTTC
CDR3 protein: CASSSIGTSGTSSYNEQFF

D gene: TRBD1
J gene: TRBJ2-5
V gene: TRBV7-9
clone size: .
CDR3 DNA: TGTGCCAGCAGCTTGGGACAGGCCCGCCAAGAGACCCAGTACTTC
CDR3 protein: CASSLGQARQETQYF

D gene: .
J gene: TRBJ2-7
V gene: TRBV18
clone size: few
CDR3 DNA: TGTGCCAGCTCACCCCCCCTAGTCTACGAGCAGTACTTC
CDR3 protein: CASSPPLVYEQYF

D gene: .
J gene: TRBJ1-2
V gene: TRBV9
clone size: few
CDR3 DNA: TGTGCCAGCAGCGAGAGAAAACAGGACGGCTACACCTTC
CDR3 protein: CASSERKQDGYTF

D gene: TRBD1
J gene: TRBJ2-7
V gene: TRBV27
clone size: .
CDR3 DNA: TGTGCCAGCTCTGGACAGGGTTTGTACGAGCAGTACTTC
CDR3 protein: CASSGQGLYEQYF